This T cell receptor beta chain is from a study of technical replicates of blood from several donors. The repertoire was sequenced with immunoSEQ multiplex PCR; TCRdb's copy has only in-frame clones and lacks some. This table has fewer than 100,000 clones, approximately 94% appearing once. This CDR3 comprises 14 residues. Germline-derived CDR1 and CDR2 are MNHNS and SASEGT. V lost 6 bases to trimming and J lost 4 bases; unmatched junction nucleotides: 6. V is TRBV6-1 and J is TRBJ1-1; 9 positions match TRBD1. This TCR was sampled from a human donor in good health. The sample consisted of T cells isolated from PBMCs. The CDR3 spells CASRLQGAATEAFF. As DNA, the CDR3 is TGTGCCAGCAGGTTACAGGGGGCGGCCACTGAAGCTTTCTTT.